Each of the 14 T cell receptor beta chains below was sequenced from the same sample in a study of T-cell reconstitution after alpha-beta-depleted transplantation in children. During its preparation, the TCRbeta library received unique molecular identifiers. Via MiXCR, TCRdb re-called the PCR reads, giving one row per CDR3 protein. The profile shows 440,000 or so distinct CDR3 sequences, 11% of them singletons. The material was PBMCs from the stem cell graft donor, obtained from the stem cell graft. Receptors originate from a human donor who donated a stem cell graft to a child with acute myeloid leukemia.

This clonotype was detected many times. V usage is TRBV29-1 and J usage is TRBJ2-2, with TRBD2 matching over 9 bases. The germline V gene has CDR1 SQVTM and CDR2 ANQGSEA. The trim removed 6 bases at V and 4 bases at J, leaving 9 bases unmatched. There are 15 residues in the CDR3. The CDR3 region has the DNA TGCAGCGTCGACCCTAGCGGGACGGGCACCGGGGAGCTGTTTTTT. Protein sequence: CSVDPSGTGTGELFF.

The CDR3 sequence is CASSYSSGAHQPQHF. The CDR3 nucleotides read TGTGCCAGCAGTTACTCGTCCGGAGCCCATCAGCCCCAGCATTTT. The V and J genes are TRBV6-5 and TRBJ1-5; D is undetermined. CDR1 is MNHEY and CDR2 is SVGAGI in the germline V gene. The germline V and J ends were trimmed by 0 bases and 5 bases, with 11 bases remaining between them. The CDR3 has 15 residues.

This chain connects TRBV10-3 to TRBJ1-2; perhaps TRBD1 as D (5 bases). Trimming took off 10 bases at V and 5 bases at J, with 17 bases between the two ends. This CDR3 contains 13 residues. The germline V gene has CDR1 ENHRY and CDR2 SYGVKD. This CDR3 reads CATSSDSQYGYTF. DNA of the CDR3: TGTGCCACGTCCTCTGACAGCCAGTATGGCTACACCTTC.

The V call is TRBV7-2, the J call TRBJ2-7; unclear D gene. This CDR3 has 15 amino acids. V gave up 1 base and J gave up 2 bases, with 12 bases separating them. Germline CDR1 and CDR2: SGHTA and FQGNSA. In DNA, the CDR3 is TGTGCCAGCAGCTTAGGCATAGAGCTAGCCTACGAGCAGTACTTC. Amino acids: CASSLGIELAYEQYF.

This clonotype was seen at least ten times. The CDR3 sequence is CASSLGLAVGELFF. Here the CDR3 DNA reads TGCGCCAGCAGCTTGGGACTAGCGGTCGGGGAGCTGTTTTTT. The rearrangement links TRBV5-1 to TRBJ2-2; 9 nucleotides line up with TRBD2. The CDR3 extends over 14 amino acids. Looked up from germline, CDR1 is SGHRS and CDR2 is YFSETQ. The J segment lost 7 bases and the V segment lost 0 bases, leaving 1 base of the junction unmatched.

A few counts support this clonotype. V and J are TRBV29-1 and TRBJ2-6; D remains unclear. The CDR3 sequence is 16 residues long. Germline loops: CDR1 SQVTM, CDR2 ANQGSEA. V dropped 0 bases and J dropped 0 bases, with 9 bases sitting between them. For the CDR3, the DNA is TGCAGCGTTGAAGATTGGTCTGACTCTGGGGCCAACGTCCTGACTTTC. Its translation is CSVEDWSDSGANVLTF.

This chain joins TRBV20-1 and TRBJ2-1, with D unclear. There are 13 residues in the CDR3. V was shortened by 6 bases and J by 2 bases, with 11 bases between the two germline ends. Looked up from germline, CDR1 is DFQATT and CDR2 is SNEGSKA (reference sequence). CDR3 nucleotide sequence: TGCAGTGCCCTATCAACGACCTACAATGAGCAGTTCTTC. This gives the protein CSALSTTYNEQFF.

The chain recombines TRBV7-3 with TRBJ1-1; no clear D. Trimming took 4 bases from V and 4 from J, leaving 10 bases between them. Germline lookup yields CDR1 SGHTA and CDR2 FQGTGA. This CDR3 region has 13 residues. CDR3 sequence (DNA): TGTGCCAGCAGCTGGAGGGTGGGCACTGAAGCTTTCTTT. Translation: CASSWRVGTEAFF. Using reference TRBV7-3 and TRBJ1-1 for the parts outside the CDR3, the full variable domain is GAGVSQTPSNKVTEKGKYVELRCDPISGHTALYWYRQSLGQGPEFLIYFQGTGAADDSGLPNDRFFAVRPEGSVSTLKIQRTERGDSAVYLCASSWRVGTEAFFGQGTRLTVV.

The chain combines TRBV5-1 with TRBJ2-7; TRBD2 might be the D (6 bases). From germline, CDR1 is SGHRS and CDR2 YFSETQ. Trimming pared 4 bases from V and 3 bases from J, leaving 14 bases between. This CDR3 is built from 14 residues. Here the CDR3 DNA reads TGCGCCAGCAGCGCGCCGGGAGAAAACTACGAGCAGTACTTC. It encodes CASSAPGENYEQYF.

CDR3 nucleotides: TGTGCCACCAGCAGAGATCGATCCCGGCGGGGCTACGAGCAGTACTTC. This codes for CATSRDRSRRGYEQYF. This chain uses TRBV15 with TRBJ2-7; perhaps TRBD2 as D (6 bases). Germline-derived CDR1 and CDR2 are LNHNV and YYDKDF (reference sequence). The CDR3 covers 16 residues. V was pared by 0 bases and J by 3 bases, with 15 bases between.

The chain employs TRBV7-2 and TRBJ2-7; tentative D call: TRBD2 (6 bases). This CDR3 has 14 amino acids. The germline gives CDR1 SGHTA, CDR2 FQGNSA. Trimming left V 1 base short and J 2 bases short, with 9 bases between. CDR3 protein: CASSLGRETYEQYF. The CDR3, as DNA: TGTGCCAGCAGCTTAGGACGGGAGACCTACGAGCAGTACTTC. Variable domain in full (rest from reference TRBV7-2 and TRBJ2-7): GAGVSQSPSNKVTEKGKDVELRCDPISGHTALYWYRQSLGQGLEFLIYFQGNSAPDKSGLPSDRFSAERTGGSVSTLTIQRTQQEDSAVYLCASSLGRETYEQYFGPGTRLTVT.

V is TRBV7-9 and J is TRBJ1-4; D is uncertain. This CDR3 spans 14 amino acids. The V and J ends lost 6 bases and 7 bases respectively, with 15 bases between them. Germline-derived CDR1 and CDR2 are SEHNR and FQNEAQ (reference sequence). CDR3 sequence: CASRLSREGEKLFF. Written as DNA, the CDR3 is TGTGCCAGCAGACTATCCCGGGAAGGTGAAAAACTGTTTTTT.

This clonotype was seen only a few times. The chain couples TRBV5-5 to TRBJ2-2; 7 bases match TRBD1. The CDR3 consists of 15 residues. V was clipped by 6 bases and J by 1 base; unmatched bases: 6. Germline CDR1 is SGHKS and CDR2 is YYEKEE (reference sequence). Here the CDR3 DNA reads TGTGCCAGCACGAAACAGGGGCGGAACACCGGGGAGCTGTTTTTT. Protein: CASTKQGRNTGELFF.

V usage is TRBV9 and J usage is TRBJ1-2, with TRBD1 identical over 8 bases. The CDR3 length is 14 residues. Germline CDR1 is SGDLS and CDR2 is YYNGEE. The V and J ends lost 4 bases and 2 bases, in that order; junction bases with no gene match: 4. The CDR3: CASSTGQGNYGYTF. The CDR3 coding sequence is TGTGCCAGCAGCACCGGACAGGGAAACTATGGCTACACCTTC.